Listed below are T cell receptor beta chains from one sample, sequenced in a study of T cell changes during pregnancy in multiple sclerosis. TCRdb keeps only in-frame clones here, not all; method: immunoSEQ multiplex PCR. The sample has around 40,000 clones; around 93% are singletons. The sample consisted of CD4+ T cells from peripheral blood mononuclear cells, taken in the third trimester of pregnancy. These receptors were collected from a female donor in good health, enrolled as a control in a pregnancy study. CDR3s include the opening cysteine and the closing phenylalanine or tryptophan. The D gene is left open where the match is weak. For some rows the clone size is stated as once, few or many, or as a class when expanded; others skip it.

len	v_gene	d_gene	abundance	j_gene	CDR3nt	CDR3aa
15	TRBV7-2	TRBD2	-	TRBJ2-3	TGTGCCAGCAGTTCAGCGGGGAGAAGCACAGATACGCAGTATTTT	CASSSAGRSTDTQYF
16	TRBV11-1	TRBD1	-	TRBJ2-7	TGTGCCAGCAGCTTAGCCTCCGGACAGGGCAACTACGAGCAGTACTTC	CASSLASGQGNYEQYF
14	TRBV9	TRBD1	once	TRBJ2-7	TGTGCCAGCAGCGTAGGGGACAGGGCCTCCGAGCAGTACTTC	CASSVGDRASEQYF
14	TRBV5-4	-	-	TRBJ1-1	TGTGCCAGCAGCGCGGACTGGGGAGGGCCTGAAGCTTTCTTT	CASSADWGGPEAFF
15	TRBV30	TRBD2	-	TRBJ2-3	TGTGCCTGGGGGGAACCGGGACTAGGTAGGGATACGCAGTATTTT	CAWGEPGLGRDTQYF
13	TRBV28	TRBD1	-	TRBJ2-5	TGTGCCAGCAGTTGGCCAGGGGGAGAGACCCAGTACTTC	CASSWPGGETQYF
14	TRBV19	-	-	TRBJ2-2	TGTGCCAGTAGTATAGTGAGGGGGTTCGGGGAGCTGTTTTTT	CASSIVRGFGELFF
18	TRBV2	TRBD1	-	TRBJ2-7	TGTGCCAGCAGTGAAGCGCTAAGGACTAGGGACAGGGGTCCCGAGCAGTACTTC	CASSEALRTRDRGPEQYF
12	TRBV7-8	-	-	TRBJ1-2	TGTGCCAGCAGCTTGGACACAGATGGCTACACCTTC	CASSLDTDGYTF
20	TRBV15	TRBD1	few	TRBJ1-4	TGTGCCACCAGCAGAGATAAGTTGGGACAGGGTCGTGTCACTAATGAAAAACTGTTTTTT	CATSRDKLGQGRVTNEKLFF
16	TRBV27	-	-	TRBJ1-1	TGTGCCAGCAGTTTAGAGGGGGGGCGGGCGAACACTGAAGCTTTCTTT	CASSLEGGRANTEAFF
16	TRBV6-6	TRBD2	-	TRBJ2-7	TGTGCCAGCAGTTCCAGCGGGACTACAGCCCCCTACGAGCAGTACTTC	CASSSSGTTAPYEQYF
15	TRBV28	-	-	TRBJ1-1	TGTGCCAGCAGTATCTCATTTGGGGGGGGCACTGAAGCTTTCTTT	CASSISFGGGTEAFF
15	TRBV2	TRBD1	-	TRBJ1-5	TGTGCCAGCAAAGAGGCAACAGGGGGCAATCAGCCCCAGCATTTT	CASKEATGGNQPQHF
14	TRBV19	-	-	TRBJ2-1	TGTGCCAGTGCCGGACAGAGCTCCTACAATGAGCAGTTCTTC	CASAGQSSYNEQFF
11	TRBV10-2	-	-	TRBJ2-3	TGCGCCAGCAGCTACACAGATACGCAGTATTTT	CASSYTDTQYF
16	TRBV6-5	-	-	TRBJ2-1	TGTGCCAGCAGTTACTCTAACAGGGGAGGAAGGGATGAGCAGTTCTTC	CASSYSNRGGRDEQFF
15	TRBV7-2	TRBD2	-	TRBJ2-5	TGTGCCAGCAGCTTATGGGCGGGAGGGCAAGAGACCCAGTACTTC	CASSLWAGGQETQYF
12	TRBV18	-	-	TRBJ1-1	TGTGCCAGTCGCCTACGGAACACTGAAGCTTTCTTT	CASRLRNTEAFF
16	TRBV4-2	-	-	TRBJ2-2	TGTGCCAGCAGCCAAGCGACTGCATCGAACACCGGGGAGCTGTTTTTT	CASSQATASNTGELFF
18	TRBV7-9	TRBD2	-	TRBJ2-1	TGTGCCAGCAGCTGGGGACTAGCGGAGACCTTTTCCTACAATGAGCAGTTCTTC	CASSWGLAETFSYNEQFF
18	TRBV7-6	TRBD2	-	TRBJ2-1	TGTGCCAGCAGCCCTCAAGGAAATAGCGGGAGGGTACACAATGAGCAGTTCTTC	CASSPQGNSGRVHNEQFF
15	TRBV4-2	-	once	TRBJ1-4	TGTGCCAGCAGCCAAGGGCTCCTTAATAATGAAAAACTGTTTTTT	CASSQGLLNNEKLFF
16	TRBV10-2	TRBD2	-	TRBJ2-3	TGCGCCAGCACTATGACTAGCGGGACCAGCACAGATACGCAGTATTTT	CASTMTSGTSTDTQYF
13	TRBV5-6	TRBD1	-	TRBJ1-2	TGTGCCAGCAGCCCCCGACAGGGGCTTGGCTACACCTTC	CASSPRQGLGYTF
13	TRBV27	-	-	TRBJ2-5	TGTGCCAGCAGTTTAAGGGGGCAAGAGACCCAGTACTTC	CASSLRGQETQYF
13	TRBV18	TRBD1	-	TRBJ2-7	TGTGCCAGCTCACCGGACAGGGACGGCGAGCAGTACTTC	CASSPDRDGEQYF
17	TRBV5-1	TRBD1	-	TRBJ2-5	TGCGCCAGCAGCTTGGCAACTCCGGGACAGGGACAAGAGACCCAGTACTTC	CASSLATPGQGQETQYF
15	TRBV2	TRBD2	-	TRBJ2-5	TGTGCCAGCAGTGGCCCTAGCGGGGCCCAAGAGACCCAGTACTTC	CASSGPSGAQETQYF
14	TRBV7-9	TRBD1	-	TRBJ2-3	TGTGCCAGCAGCTTGACAGGGTTCGGAGATACGCAGTATTTT	CASSLTGFGDTQYF
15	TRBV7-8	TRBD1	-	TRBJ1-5	TGTGCCAGCAGCTTTTCCCAGGGGGCCAATCAGCCCCAGCATTTT	CASSFSQGANQPQHF
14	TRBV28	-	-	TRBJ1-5	TGTGCCAGCAATAGAGGGAATAGCAATCAGCCCCAGCATTTT	CASNRGNSNQPQHF
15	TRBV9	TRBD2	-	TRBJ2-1	TGTGCCAGCAGCTCCAGCGGGGGTACGTCCAATGAGCAGTTCTTC	CASSSSGGTSNEQFF
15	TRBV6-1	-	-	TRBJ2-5	TGTGCCAGCAGTGAAGCGTCCGCAGGGCAGGAGACCCAGTACTTC	CASSEASAGQETQYF
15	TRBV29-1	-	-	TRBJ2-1	TGCAGCGTTCCAAAGAAGGGGTCTTTTTGGAATGAGCAGTTCTTC	CSVPKKGSFWNEQFF
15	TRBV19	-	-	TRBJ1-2	TGTGCCAGTAGTACCATAGAGCGGACAGCCTATGGCTACACCTTC	CASSTIERTAYGYTF
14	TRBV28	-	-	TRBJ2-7	TGTGCCAGCAGTTTAACGCAGGGCCTCTCCGAGCAGTACTTC	CASSLTQGLSEQYF
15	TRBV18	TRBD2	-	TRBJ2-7	TGTGCCAGCTCACCAGGTAGCGGGAGGATATACGAGCAGTACTTC	CASSPGSGRIYEQYF